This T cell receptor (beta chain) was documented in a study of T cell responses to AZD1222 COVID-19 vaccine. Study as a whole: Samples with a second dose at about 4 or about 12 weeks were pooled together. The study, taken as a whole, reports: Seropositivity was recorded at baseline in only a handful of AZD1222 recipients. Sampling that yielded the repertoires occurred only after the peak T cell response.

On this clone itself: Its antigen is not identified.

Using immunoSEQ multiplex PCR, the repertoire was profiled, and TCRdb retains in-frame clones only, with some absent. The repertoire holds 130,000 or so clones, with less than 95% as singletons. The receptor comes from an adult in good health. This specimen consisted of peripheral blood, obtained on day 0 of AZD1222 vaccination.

CDR3 bases: TGTGCCAGCAGTGGGTACAGGGAGCGGGGTGAAAAACTGTTTTTT. It is translated as CASSGYRERGEKLFF. V gene TRBV2 combines with J gene TRBJ1-4; the D gene is possibly TRBD1 (6 bases). Germline V CDR1 and CDR2: SNHLY, FYNNEI. V was cut by 4 bases and J by 7 bases, with 16 bases left in between. The CDR3 length is 15 residues.